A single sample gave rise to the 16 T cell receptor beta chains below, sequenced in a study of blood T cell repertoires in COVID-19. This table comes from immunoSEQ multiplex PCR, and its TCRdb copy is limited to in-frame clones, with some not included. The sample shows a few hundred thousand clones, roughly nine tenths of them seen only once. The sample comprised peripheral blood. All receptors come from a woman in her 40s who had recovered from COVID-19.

The CDR3, as DNA: TGTGCCAGTAGTAACTTTCCGGGAGAACGGGACATTCAGTACTTC. It codes for CASSNFPGERDIQYF. This sequence joins TRBV19 and TRBJ2-4; TRBD2 might be the D (6 bases). V was cut by 4 bases and J by 8 bases, with 18 bases left in between. CDR3 size: 15 residues. Germline assignment: CDR1 LNHDA and CDR2 SQIVND (reference sequence).

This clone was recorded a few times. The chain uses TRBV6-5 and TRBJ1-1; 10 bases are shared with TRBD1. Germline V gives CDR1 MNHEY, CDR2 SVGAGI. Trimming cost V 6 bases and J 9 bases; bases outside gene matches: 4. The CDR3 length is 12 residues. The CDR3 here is CASSRDRGKAFF. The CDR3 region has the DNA TGTGCCAGCAGCCGGGACAGGGGTAAAGCTTTCTTT.

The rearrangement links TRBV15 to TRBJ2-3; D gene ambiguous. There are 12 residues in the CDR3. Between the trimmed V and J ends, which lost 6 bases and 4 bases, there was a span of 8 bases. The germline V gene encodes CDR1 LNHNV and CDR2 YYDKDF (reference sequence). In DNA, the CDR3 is TGTGCCACCAGGCCTATATCAGATACGCAGTATTTT. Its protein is CATRPISDTQYF.

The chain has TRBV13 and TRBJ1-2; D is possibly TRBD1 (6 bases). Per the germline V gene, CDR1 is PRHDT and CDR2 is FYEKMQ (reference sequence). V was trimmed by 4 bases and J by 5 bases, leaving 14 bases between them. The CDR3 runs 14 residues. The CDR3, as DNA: TGTGCCAGCAGCTGGCGTGGGGGCGATTATGGCTACACCTTC. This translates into CASSWRGGDYGYTF.

The CDR3 protein is CASSFLGSGGSDEQYV. The DNA for the CDR3 is TGTGCCAGCAGTTTTCTAGGGAGCGGGGGGTCGGACGAGCAGTACGTC. The rearrangement joins TRBV27 to TRBJ2-7; TRBD2 matches at 9 bases. There are 16 residues in the CDR3. With 3 bases clipped from V and 5 bases from J, the junction kept 11 bases outside the gene matches. The germline V gene has CDR1 MNHEY and CDR2 SMNVEV (reference sequence).

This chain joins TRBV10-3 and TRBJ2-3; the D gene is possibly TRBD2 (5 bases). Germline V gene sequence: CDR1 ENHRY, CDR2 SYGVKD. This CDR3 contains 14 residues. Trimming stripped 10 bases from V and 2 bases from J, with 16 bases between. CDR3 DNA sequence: TGTGCCACGCTTAGCGTGAGGGACACAGATACGCAGTATTTT. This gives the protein CATLSVRDTDTQYF.

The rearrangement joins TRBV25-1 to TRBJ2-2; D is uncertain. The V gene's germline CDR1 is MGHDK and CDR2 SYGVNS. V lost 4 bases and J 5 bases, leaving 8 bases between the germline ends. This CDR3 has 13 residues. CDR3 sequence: CASSAPSTGELFF. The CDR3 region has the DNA TGTGCCAGCAGTGCCCCTAGTACCGGGGAGCTGTTTTTT.

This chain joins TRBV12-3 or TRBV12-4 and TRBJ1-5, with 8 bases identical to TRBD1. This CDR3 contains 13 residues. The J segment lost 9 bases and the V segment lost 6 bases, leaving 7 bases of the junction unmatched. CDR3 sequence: CASRGTGYSPQHF. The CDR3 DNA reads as TGTGCCAGCAGGGGGACAGGTTATTCGCCCCAGCATTTT.

Here the CDR3 DNA reads TGTGCCAGCACCTTCCGGGGCGGGACCTCTGGAAACACCATATATTTT. It encodes CASTFRGGTSGNTIYF. The chain links TRBV7-2 to TRBJ1-3, with D perhaps matching TRBD1 (5 bases). Trimming stripped 7 bases from V and 0 bases from J, with 16 bases between. The germline V gene has CDR1 SGHTA and CDR2 FQGNSA. CDR3 size: 16 residues.

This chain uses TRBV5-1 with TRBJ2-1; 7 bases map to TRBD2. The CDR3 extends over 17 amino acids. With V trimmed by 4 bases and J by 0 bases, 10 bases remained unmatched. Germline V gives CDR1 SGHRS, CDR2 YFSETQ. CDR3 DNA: TGCGCCAGCAGCAAGGGAGGAGGCGGGAGCTCCTACAATGAGCAGTTCTTC. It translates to CASSKGGGGSSYNEQFF.

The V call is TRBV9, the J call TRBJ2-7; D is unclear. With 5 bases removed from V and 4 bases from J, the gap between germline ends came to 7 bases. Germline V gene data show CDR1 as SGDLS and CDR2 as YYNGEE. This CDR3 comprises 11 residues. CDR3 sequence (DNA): TGTGCCAGCAGGGAGCAGTACGAGCAGTACGTC. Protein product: CASREQYEQYV.

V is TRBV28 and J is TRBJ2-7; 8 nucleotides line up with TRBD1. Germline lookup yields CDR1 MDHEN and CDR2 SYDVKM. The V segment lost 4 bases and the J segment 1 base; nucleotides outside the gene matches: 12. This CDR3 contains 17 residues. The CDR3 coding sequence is TGTGCCAGCAGTTATTCAGTCGGGACAGGTGCATCCTACGAGCAGTACTTC. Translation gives CASSYSVGTGASYEQYF.

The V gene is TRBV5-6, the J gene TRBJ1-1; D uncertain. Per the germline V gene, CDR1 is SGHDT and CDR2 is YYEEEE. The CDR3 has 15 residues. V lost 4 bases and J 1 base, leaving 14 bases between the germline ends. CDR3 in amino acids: CASSGLYFGNTEAFF. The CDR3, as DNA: TGTGCCAGCAGCGGGCTGTACTTTGGGAACACTGAAGCTTTCTTT.

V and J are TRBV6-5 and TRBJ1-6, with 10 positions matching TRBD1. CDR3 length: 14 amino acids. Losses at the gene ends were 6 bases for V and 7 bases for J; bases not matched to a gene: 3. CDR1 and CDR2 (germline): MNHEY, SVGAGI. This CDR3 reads CASSWGQGNSPLHF. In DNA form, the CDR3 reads TGTGCCAGCAGCTGGGGACAGGGGAATTCACCCCTCCACTTT.

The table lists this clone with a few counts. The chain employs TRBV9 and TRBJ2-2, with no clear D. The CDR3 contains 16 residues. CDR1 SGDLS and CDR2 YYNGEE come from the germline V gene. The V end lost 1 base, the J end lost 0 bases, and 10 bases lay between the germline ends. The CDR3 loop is CASSVSGLTNTGELFF. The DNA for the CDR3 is TGTGCCAGCAGCGTAAGTGGCCTTACGAACACCGGGGAGCTGTTTTTT.

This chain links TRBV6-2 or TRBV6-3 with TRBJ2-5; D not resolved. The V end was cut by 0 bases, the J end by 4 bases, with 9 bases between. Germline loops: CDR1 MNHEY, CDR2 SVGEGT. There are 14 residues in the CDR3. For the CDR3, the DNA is TGTGCCAGCAGTTACTCGATGAGTGGAGAGACCCAGTACTTC. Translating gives CASSYSMSGETQYF.